This entry is about one T cell receptor (beta chain). Its antigen remains unidentified. Per-nucleotide qualities are absent, and no much larger clonotype sits a single base away. V loses 2 bases of germline sequence and J loses 5 bases, and the interval between the two ends is 24 bases. Taken from cysteine to phenylalanine, the CDR3 has 18 residues. Of the read, only the CDR3 DNA is kept; its 54 bases are in frame from base 1. According to the study, the label for this sample's time point signals: baseline before first vaccination. Samples from vaccinated people were obtained from the UK trials COV001 and COV002, which included a single-blind randomized controlled phase 2/3 trial of AZD1222 (ChAdOx1 nCoV-19) in healthy adults. For TCRbeta chain sequencing, PBMC samples were collected from trial participants at day 0 and at day 28 after the second dose. This specimen comes from a study of T cell responses to AZD1222 COVID-19 vaccine (dated by TCRdb to the early 2020s). A note on the overall study: AZD1222 recipients with second doses at about 4 weeks or about 12 weeks were pooled, because spike-specific TCR depth and breadth did not differ between schedules. A total of roughly 240 trial participants underwent TCR sequencing, of whom about 210 received two doses of AZD1222 and about 25 received two doses of the MenACWY control vaccine. Trial participants were enrolled by age into subgroups of 18-55, 56-69 and 70-plus years, and around 150, 28 and 57 TCR-sequenced participants, respectively, were included in these subgroups. What the research found in general, with its limitations: Because no day 14 peak-response samples were available, repertoires were characterized only after the peak T cell response. Vaccine-associated CD4 TCRs spanned the whole spike protein, with dominant responses in regions 160-218 and 743-854. Reportedly, almost half of the unique spike-specific TCRs recognized epitopes lying outside the regions that are mutated in the B.1.351 and B.1.1.7 variants. After two AZD1222 doses, both the breadth and the depth of spike-specific TCRs were significantly higher than at day 0 and than in MenACWY recipients. In the small 56-69-year group, the increase in depth fell short of significance, most likely because of low power. Participants were mostly white British, with more females than males. The authors suggested clonal diversity may have been underestimated. Conclusions about previously exposed vaccinees were limited because only six AZD1222 recipients were SARS-CoV-2 seropositive at baseline.

The CDR3 regions of human TCRbeta chains were subjected to immunosequencing. The study's own analysis went as follows. TCRs in the repertoires were compared against a reference library of SARS-CoV-2-specific TCRs that had been generated with the MIRA antigen-specificity platform. Breadth was defined as the fraction of unique TCRs that were SARS-CoV-2-associated. Depth was defined as the fraction of total T cells that were SARS-CoV-2-associated. Using the MIRA data, every spike-specific TCR was mapped to the spike region that the TCR reacted to and assigned to either a CD4 or a CD8 class. Log10-transformed breadth and depth values were compared by one-way ANOVA with Sidak's multiple comparisons tests. The clones in this table, taken by TCRdb from immuneACCESS, are in-frame only. Not every clone is retained; where verified, under half of the shortfall comes from an unresolved V gene, and the cause of the rest is unknown. D and trimming come from the DNA, and the V and J calls and clone size come from that table. In all, the sample holds under 150,000 clones, and more than 85% of those were seen once. The ten largest clones capture about 3% of the sample.

In this chain, TRBV23-1 is recombined with TRBJ1-2, and possibly TRBD1, on 6 matching bases. TRBV23-1 is an open reading frame whose function is uncertain. Sequencing was performed on peripheral blood, taken on day 0 of AZD1222 vaccination. This sequence was found in an adult in good health. CDR3 region: CASSQRGGQTSRNYGYTF. In nucleotide form, the sequence is TGCGCCAGCAGTCAACGGGGCGGACAGACAAGCAGGAATTATGGCTACACCTTC.